The source of this T cell receptor (beta chain) is a study of OX40 agonist ivuxolimab in advanced cancers. Data came from immunoSEQ multiplex PCR; TCRdb stores just in-frame clones and leaves some out. The table lists approximately 74,000 clones, around nine tenths of them singletons. CDR3 length: 15 residues. The junction had 7 bases not matched to a gene; V was cut back by 1 base and J by 6 bases. CDR1 and CDR2 (germline): MDHEN, SYDVKM. The clonotype originates from an adult with an advanced solid tumor such as melanoma, head and neck, liver or kidney cancer. The chain has TRBV28 and TRBJ2-7; TRBD2 agrees at 9 bases. The sample consisted of CD4+ or CD8+ T cells sorted from blood, taken in a trial of the OX40 agonist ivuxolimab. The CDR3 is CASSLLASGIPEQYF. The CDR3 bases are TGTGCCAGCAGTTTATTGGCTAGCGGGATTCCCGAGCAGTACTTC.